Following are 3 T cell receptor beta chains from one sample sequenced in a study of vaccination and CD4 T cells after COVID-19 (dated 2022 in TCRdb). The sample's treatment or condition label, decoded: roughly 11-day PBMC culture with coronavirus spike peptide pools or control peptides (ViraFEST assay). Libraries came from PCR. Sequencing instrument: Illumina iSeq 100. DNA from cultured CD4+ T cells underwent TCR sequencing with the Oncomine TCR Beta short-read assay at the Johns Hopkins FTIC core. The public sequencing data were trimmed at Q25 with fastp and processed into clonotypes with MiXCR by TCRdb, which kept only in-frame beta chains. Rows are unified per CDR3 protein, each entry keeping the most common DNA and genes. The sample table lists approximately 15,000 distinct CDR3 sequences, about 28% of them with a count of one. Of the sample, about 15% is held by the ten largest clones. These TCRs' antigens remain unknown.

The material sequenced was cultured CD4+ T cells from blood. The receptors were gathered from a human donor with COVID-19.

A few counts support this clonotype. V gene TRBV7-9 combines with J gene TRBJ2-2; maybe TRBD1 (5 bases). This CDR3 has 18 amino acids. Germline assignment: CDR1 SEHNR and CDR2 FQNEAQ (reference sequence). Trimming pared 1 base from V and 5 bases from J, leaving 20 bases between. In DNA, the CDR3 is TGTGCCAGCAGCTTAGAAGGTGTTAAGGGGATCCGGACCGGGGAGCTGTTTTTT. This translates into CASSLEGVKGIRTGELFF. The full variable domain, in which reference TRBV7-9 and TRBJ2-2 provide the parts outside the CDR3, is DTGVSQNPRHKITKRGQNVTFRCDPISEHNRLYWYRQTLGQGPEFLTYFQNEAQLEKSRLLSDRFSAERPKGSFSTLEIQRTEQGDSAMYLCASSLEGVKGIRTGELFFGEGSRLTVL.

This chain joins TRBV21-1 and TRBJ2-7; TRBD1 reflects the table's D call only, with no check against the DNA. TRBV21-1 is classified as a pseudogene. CDR3 size: 16 residues. The CDR3 coding sequence is TGTGCCAGCAGCGCGCAAGGTCGGGACAGCGATTACGAGCAGTACTTC. Translation: CASSAQGRDSDYEQYF.

The rearrangement links TRBV7-8 to TRBJ2-5; TRBD2 matches at 10 bases. Germline values: CDR1 SGHVS, CDR2 FQNEAQ. CDR3 size: 14 residues. V trimming: 3 bases; J trimming: 5 bases; junction bases outside the gene matches: 3. This chain's CDR3 is CASSFGLAVETQYF. The CDR3 nucleotides are TGTGCCAGCAGCTTTGGACTAGCGGTTGAGACCCAGTACTTC.